This TCR beta chain was retrieved from a study of tumor-infiltrating lymphocytes in primary liver carcinoma. Across the whole study: Productive TCRbeta reads per sample were roughly 3.5 to 7.5 million, not differing by tissue.

Both RNA and DNA were isolated together from approximately 20-30 mg of bulk tissue that had not been sorted. Using a constant-region primer together with ProtoScript II reverse transcriptase, TCR beta cDNA was made from around 0.55 ug of total RNA. Library construction for TCR beta comprised three nested multiplex PCR rounds performed with slightly modified ARM-PCR. MiXCR, run by TCRdb on the multiplex PCR reads, gives a single entry per CDR3 protein. The sample shows about 120,000 distinct CDR3 sequences, under 70% of them seen only once. The receptor's source is a woman aged 60-75 years with primary liver carcinoma and hepatitis B virus infection. The sample taken for sequencing was tumor-adjacent normal liver tissue.

The CDR3 protein is CASSLKLGGGYTF. The CDR3 coding sequence is TGTGCCAGCAGCTTAAAATTGGGGGGTGGCTACACCTTC. The chain couples TRBV11-1 to TRBJ1-2, with D possibly TRBD1 on 5 matching bases. Germline values: CDR1 SGHAT, CDR2 FQDESV (reference sequence). There are 13 residues in the CDR3. Trimming pared 2 bases from V and 7 bases from J, leaving 11 bases between.